What follows are 2 T cell receptor beta chains derived from one specimen sequenced in a study of OX40 agonist ivuxolimab in advanced cancers. Only in-frame clones appear in the TCRdb table, and some are missing; sequencing was by immunoSEQ multiplex PCR. In the table there are 50,000 to 65,000 clones, around 81% of which are singletons. Sequencing used CD4+ or CD8+ T cells sorted from blood, obtained in a trial of the OX40 agonist ivuxolimab. Source of these receptors: an adult with an advanced solid tumor such as melanoma, head and neck, liver or kidney cancer.

This sequence joins TRBV5-1 and TRBJ2-3; 9 bases align to TRBD1. Germline CDR1 is SGHRS and CDR2 is YFSETQ. J gave up 2 bases and V 0 bases, and 1 base lay outside the gene matches. The CDR3 sequence is 15 residues long. This chain's CDR3 is CASSLGDRDTDTQYF. The DNA of the CDR3 is TGCGCCAGCAGCTTGGGGGACAGGGACACAGATACGCAGTATTTT.

The chain combines TRBV4-2 with TRBJ2-4; the match to TRBD1 covers 7 bases. The germline CDR1 and CDR2 sequences are LGHNA and YNFKEQ. The CDR3 spans 16 residues. V lost 4 bases to trimming and J lost 3 bases; unmatched junction nucleotides: 9. CDR3 residues: CASSPETQGVKNIQYF. The CDR3 DNA follows: TGTGCCAGCAGCCCTGAAACCCAGGGGGTCAAAAACATTCAGTACTTC.